One and the same sample provided the 26 T cell receptor beta chains below, sequenced in a study of control samples from healthy donors and cancer patients. Repertoires were generated with immunoSEQ multiplex PCR, while TCRdb's copy carries only in-frame clones and drops some. The repertoire holds fewer than 110,000 clones, with around 88% as singletons. The sequencing sample was made of blood. These receptors originate from a man aged 25 to 45 in good health.

The gene calls are TRBV18 and TRBJ2-7; 10 bases match TRBD1. V was clipped by 3 bases and J by 3 bases; unmatched bases: 8. Germline lookup yields CDR1 KGHSH and CDR2 LQKENI. This CDR3 has 16 residues. This chain's CDR3 is CASSPRGQGQSYEQYV. The CDR3 DNA sequence: TGTGCCAGCTCACCCCGGGGACAGGGGCAAAGCTACGAGCAGTACGTC.

The chain employs TRBV30 and TRBJ2-1, with TRBD2 matching 14 bases. The V and J ends lost 2 bases and 12 bases, in that order; junction bases with no gene match: 12. CDR1 and CDR2 from the germline V gene are GTSNPN and SVGIG (reference sequence). This CDR3 spans 16 amino acids. As DNA, the CDR3 is TGTGCCTGGAGTACAAGAGGGACTAGCGGGAGATATAGGCAGTTCTTC. Translation: CAWSTRGTSGRYRQFF.

The chain recombines TRBV2 with TRBJ2-7; TRBD1 matches 9 bases. The V and J ends lost 9 bases and 4 bases, in that order; junction bases with no gene match: 7. The CDR3 is 13 amino acids. Germline CDR1 SNHLY, CDR2 FYNNEI. CDR3 protein: CASPGQGSYEQYF. The CDR3 nucleotides read TGTGCCAGTCCGGGACAGGGATCATACGAGCAGTACTTC.

The J gene is TRBJ1-6, the V gene TRBV2, with TRBD1 identical over 9 bases. This CDR3 comprises 19 residues. The ends lost 6 bases at V and 7 bases at J; junction bases unmatched: 19. Germline assignment: CDR1 SNHLY and CDR2 FYNNEI. Here the CDR3 reads CASRRSWLTPGQGNSPLHF. The CDR3 region has the DNA TGTGCCAGCAGGAGGAGTTGGTTGACTCCGGGACAGGGCAATTCACCCCTCCACTTT.

V gene TRBV10-1 combines with J gene TRBJ2-1; D possibly matches TRBD1 or TRBD2 (5 bases each). Germline V gives CDR1 WNHNN, CDR2 SYGVQD (reference sequence). V lost 3 bases, J lost 6 bases, and 12 bases lay in between. This CDR3 has 14 amino acids. CDR3 sequence (DNA): TGCGCCAGCAGTGATTCGGGACGGTTCAATGAGCAGTTCTTC. Its protein is CASSDSGRFNEQFF.

V gene TRBV6-6 combines with J gene TRBJ1-2; D unclear. V dropped 7 bases and J dropped 2 bases, with 14 bases sitting between them. The CDR3 contains 14 residues. Germline CDR1 reads MNHNY; CDR2 reads SVGAGI (reference sequence). The CDR3 loop is CASKDPGVNYGYTF. CDR3 DNA sequence: TGTGCCAGCAAAGACCCGGGAGTCAACTATGGCTACACCTTC.

The chain has TRBV6-5 and TRBJ2-4; 7 nucleotides agree with TRBD1. Germline CDR1 reads MNHEY; CDR2 reads SVGAGI. V lost 2 bases to trimming and J lost 5 bases; unmatched junction nucleotides: 3. The CDR3 sequence is 14 residues long. The CDR3 nucleotides read TGTGCCAGCAGTTACCGACAGGGCGAAAACATTCAGTACTTC. It translates to CASSYRQGENIQYF.

This clone was observed once. The chain uses TRBV10-3 and TRBJ2-7, with D perhaps matching TRBD2 (6 bases). The V gene lost 2 bases and the J gene lost 3 bases, with 11 bases spanning the gap. The CDR3 consists of 14 residues. CDR1 and CDR2 from the germline V gene are ENHRY and SYGVKD. The CDR3 region has the DNA TGTGCCATCAGTGAGGCGAATAGCGGCTACGAGCAGTACTTC. As protein: CAISEANSGYEQYF.

The J gene is TRBJ2-5, the V gene TRBV5-5; 11 nucleotides line up with TRBD1. This CDR3 region has 14 residues. With 3 bases clipped from V and 5 bases from J, the junction kept 3 bases outside the gene matches. Per the germline V gene, CDR1 is SGHKS and CDR2 is YYEKEE (reference sequence). The CDR3 reads CASSWTGGGETQYF. The DNA of the CDR3 is TGTGCCAGCAGCTGGACAGGGGGCGGCGAGACCCAGTACTTC.

The rearrangement uses TRBV6-6 and TRBJ2-5, with D perhaps TRBD1 or TRBD2 (5 bases each). Germline CDR1 is MNHNY and CDR2 is SVGAGI (reference sequence). V was cut by 2 bases and J by 4 bases, with 14 bases left in between. The CDR3 runs 15 residues. CDR3 sequence: CASSYVEPGRETQYF. CDR3 sequence (DNA): TGTGCCAGCAGTTACGTCGAGCCGGGGCGAGAGACCCAGTACTTC.

This clone turned up a few times. The V gene is TRBV9, the J gene TRBJ1-3, with TRBD1 as a possible D gene (5 bases). Germline CDR1 and CDR2: SGDLS and YYNGEE. The V end was cut by 0 bases, the J end by 3 bases, with 16 bases between. This CDR3 contains 17 residues. The CDR3 is CASSVGIGGAGGNTIYF. The CDR3 DNA is TGTGCCAGCAGCGTAGGAATCGGGGGTGCAGGTGGAAACACCATATATTTT.

This chain joins TRBV2 and TRBJ2-2; maybe TRBD2 (6 bases). Trimming removed 6 bases at V and 2 bases at J, with 10 bases between. Looked up from germline, CDR1 is SNHLY and CDR2 is FYNNEI. The CDR3 is 14 residues long. The CDR3 loop is CASSGGVNTGELFF. The DNA of the CDR3 is TGTGCCAGCAGCGGCGGGGTCAACACCGGGGAGCTGTTTTTT.

The gene calls are TRBV3-1 (or the pseudogene TRBV3-2) and TRBJ1-5; D is undetermined. The CDR3 sequence is 15 residues long. Per germline, CDR1 LGHDT and CDR2 YNNKEL (reference sequence). V lost 4 bases and J lost 1, with 11 bases in between. CDR3 amino acids: CASSLGSWSNQPQHF. CDR3 sequence (DNA): TGTGCCAGCAGCCTAGGGAGTTGGAGCAATCAGCCCCAGCATTTT.

The chain is built from TRBV5-6 and TRBJ1-6, with 7 positions matching TRBD1. The germline gives CDR1 SGHDT, CDR2 YYEEEE. Trimming removed 4 bases from V and 10 bases from J; junction bases left unmatched: 8. The CDR3 consists of 14 residues. CDR3 loop: CASSRDRAGSPLHF. As DNA, the CDR3 is TGTGCCAGCAGCCGCGACAGGGCCGGATCACCCCTCCACTTT. The full variable domain, with the rest looked up from reference TRBV5-6 and TRBJ1-6, is DAGVTQSPTHLIKTRGQQVTLRCSPKSGHDTVSWYQQALGQGPQFIFQYYEEEERQRGNFPDRFSGHQFPNYSSELNVNALLLGDSALYLCASSRDRAGSPLHFGNGTRLTVT.

The rearrangement joins TRBV5-6 to TRBJ1-1, with no clear D. This CDR3 region has 13 residues. Germline values: CDR1 SGHDT, CDR2 YYEEEE. With 1 base removed from V and 1 base from J, the gap between germline ends came to 5 bases. CDR3 loop: CASSLPPNTEAFF. The CDR3 DNA sequence: TGTGCCAGCAGCTTGCCGCCGAACACTGAAGCTTTCTTT.

The J gene is TRBJ2-5, the V gene TRBV10-3; either TRBD1 or TRBD2 may fit D (5 bases each). V dropped 4 bases and J dropped 5 bases, with 8 bases sitting between them. The CDR3 totals 12 residues. The V gene's germline CDR1 is ENHRY and CDR2 SYGVKD. CDR3 region: CAISGDVETQYF. For the CDR3, the DNA is TGTGCCATCAGTGGGGACGTCGAGACCCAGTACTTC.

V is TRBV7-3 and J is TRBJ1-6, with 7 bases aligning to TRBD1. The CDR3 is 14 amino acids. The ends lost 3 bases at V and 8 bases at J; junction bases unmatched: 4. CDR1 and CDR2 (germline): SGHTA, FQGTGA. The CDR3 bases are TGTGCCAGCAGCTTGGGACAGAGGGATTCACCCCTCCACTTT. The encoded protein is CASSLGQRDSPLHF.

This chain joins TRBV4-3 and TRBJ2-4; 9 bases map to TRBD2. Germline trimming cut 2 bases from V and 5 bases from J; bases unmatched to any gene: 10. CDR3 size: 17 residues. Per germline, CDR1 LGHNA and CDR2 YSLEER. The CDR3 here is CASSQKPGRTSENIQYF. DNA of the CDR3: TGCGCCAGCAGCCAAAAACCGGGACGGACTAGCGAAAACATTCAGTACTTC.

The rearrangement links TRBV9 to TRBJ1-2; 9 bases map to TRBD1. Germline lookup yields CDR1 SGDLS and CDR2 YYNGEE. The CDR3 runs 14 residues. Trimming cost V 4 bases and J 4 bases; bases outside gene matches: 5. The DNA of the CDR3 is TGTGCCAGCAGCCCATCGACAGGGGGCTATGGCTACACCTTC. This sequence encodes CASSPSTGGYGYTF.

The chain combines TRBV5-1 with TRBJ2-1, with no clear D. The CDR3 runs 15 residues. Between the trimmed V and J ends, which lost 2 bases and 0 bases, there was a span of 9 bases. CDR1 and CDR2 from the germline V gene are SGHRS and YFSETQ. The DNA for the CDR3 is TGCGCCAGCAGCTTAACTACGAGCTCCTACAATGAGCAGTTCTTC. Protein: CASSLTTSSYNEQFF.

The V and J genes are TRBV5-6 and TRBJ1-4; TRBD1 matches at 10 bases. The trim removed 4 bases at V and 7 bases at J, leaving 4 bases unmatched. Looked up from germline, CDR1 is SGHDT and CDR2 is YYEEEE. This CDR3 has 14 amino acids. The CDR3 DNA is TGTGCCAGCAGCGGGACAGGGGTGGGTGAAAAACTGTTTTTT. This translates into CASSGTGVGEKLFF.

CDR3 loop: CASRGLLNTEAFF. In DNA form, the CDR3 reads TGCGCCAGCAGGGGCCTGCTGAACACTGAAGCTTTCTTT. The J gene is TRBJ1-1, the V gene TRBV5-1; D unclear. The CDR3 totals 13 residues. CDR1 is SGHRS and CDR2 is YFSETQ in the germline V gene. V lost 5 bases and J lost 0, with 8 bases in between.

Concerning this clone: Other DNA sequences within the sample encode an identical CDR3. This chain joins TRBV14 and TRBJ1-2; D gene unclear. CDR1 is SGHDN, CDR2 FVKESK, per germline. The CDR3 extends over 15 amino acids. V was shortened by 3 bases and J by 0 bases, with 11 bases between the two germline ends. CDR3 in DNA: TGTGCCAGCAGCCAGGGGTGGCGTTCTAACTATGGCTACACCTTC. This translates into CASSQGWRSNYGYTF.

This sequence joins TRBV7-7 and TRBJ2-6; D not certain. There are 17 residues in the CDR3. The V end was cut by 0 bases, the J end by 0 bases, with 9 bases between. The germline CDR1 and CDR2 sequences are SSHAT and FNYEAQ (reference sequence). The CDR3 spells CASSLAGYSSGANVLTF. In DNA, the CDR3 is TGTGCCAGCAGCTTAGCGGGATATAGCTCTGGGGCCAACGTCCTGACTTTC.

This chain uses TRBV5-1 with TRBJ1-1; no clear D gene. V was clipped by 2 bases and J by 0 bases, with 8 bases between them. The CDR3 totals 14 residues. Germline V gene sequence: CDR1 SGHRS, CDR2 YFSETQ. The CDR3 bases are TGCGCCAGCAGCTTTACAGCGATGAACACTGAAGCTTTCTTT. Encoded protein: CASSFTAMNTEAFF.

The rearrangement joins TRBV20-1 to TRBJ1-2; D uncertain. Per the germline V gene, CDR1 is DFQATT and CDR2 is SNEGSKA (reference sequence). This CDR3 has 11 amino acids. Between the trimmed V and J ends, which lost 4 bases and 6 bases, there was a span of 9 bases. This CDR3 is CSATRGHGYTF. As DNA, the CDR3 is TGCAGTGCTACTCGAGGTCATGGCTACACCTTC.